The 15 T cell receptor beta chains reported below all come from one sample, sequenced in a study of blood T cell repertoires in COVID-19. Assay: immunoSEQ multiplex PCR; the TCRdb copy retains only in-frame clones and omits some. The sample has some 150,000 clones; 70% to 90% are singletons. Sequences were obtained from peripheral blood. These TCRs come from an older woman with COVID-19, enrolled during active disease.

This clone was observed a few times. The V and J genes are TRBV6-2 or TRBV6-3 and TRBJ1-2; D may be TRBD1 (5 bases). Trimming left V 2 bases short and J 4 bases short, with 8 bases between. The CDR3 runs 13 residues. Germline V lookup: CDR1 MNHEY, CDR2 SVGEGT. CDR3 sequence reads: CASSYRRGYGYTF. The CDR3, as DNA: TGTGCCAGCAGTTACCGTAGGGGCTATGGCTACACCTTC.

The CDR3 DNA follows: TGTGCCAGTAGTTTACGACCCGGGACAGGCGTCAGGAAAGCTTTCTTT. This sequence encodes CASSLRPGTGVRKAFF. The chain joins TRBV19 to TRBJ1-1; 8 nucleotides align to TRBD1. J lost 9 bases, V lost 5 bases, and 17 bases had no gene match. This CDR3 has 16 amino acids. The germline V gene has CDR1 LNHDA and CDR2 SQIVND (reference sequence).

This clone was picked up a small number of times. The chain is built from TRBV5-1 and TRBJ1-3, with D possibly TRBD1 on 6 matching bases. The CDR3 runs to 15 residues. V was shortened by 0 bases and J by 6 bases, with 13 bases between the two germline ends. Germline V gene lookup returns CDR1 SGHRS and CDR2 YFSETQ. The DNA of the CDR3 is TGCGCCAGCAGCTTGGAGGCAGGGGCGGAAAACACCATATATTTT. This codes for CASSLEAGAENTIYF.

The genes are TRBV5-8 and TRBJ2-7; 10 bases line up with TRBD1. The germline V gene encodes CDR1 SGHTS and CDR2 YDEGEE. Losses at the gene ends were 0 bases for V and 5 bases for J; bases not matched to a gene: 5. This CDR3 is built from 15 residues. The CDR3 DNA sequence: TGTGCCAGCAGCTTGGTCGGGACAGGGGAACACGAGCAGTACTTC. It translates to CASSLVGTGEHEQYF.

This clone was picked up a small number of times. CDR3 protein: CASSLGQEITEAFF. The CDR3 nucleotides read TGCGCCAGCAGCCTTGGACAGGAGATCACTGAAGCTTTCTTT. The V and J genes are TRBV4-1 and TRBJ1-1, with 7 bases aligning to TRBD1. This CDR3 spans 14 amino acids. CDR1 is MGHRA and CDR2 is YSYEKL in the germline V gene. Trimming at V came to 4 bases and at J to 4 bases, leaving 6 bases not matched to a gene.

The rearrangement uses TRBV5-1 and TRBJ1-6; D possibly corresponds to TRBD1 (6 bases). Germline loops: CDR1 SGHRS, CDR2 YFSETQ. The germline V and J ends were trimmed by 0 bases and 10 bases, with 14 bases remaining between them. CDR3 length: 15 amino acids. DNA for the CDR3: TGCGCCAGCAGCTTGGGGACAGTAGTTACGTCACCCCTCCACTTT. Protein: CASSLGTVVTSPLHF. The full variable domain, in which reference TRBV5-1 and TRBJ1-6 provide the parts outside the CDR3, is KAGVTQTPRYLIKTRGQQVTLSCSPISGHRSVSWYQQTPGQGLQFLFEYFSETQRNKGNFPGRFSGRQFSNSRSEMNVSTLELGDSALYLCASSLGTVVTSPLHFGNGTRLTVT.

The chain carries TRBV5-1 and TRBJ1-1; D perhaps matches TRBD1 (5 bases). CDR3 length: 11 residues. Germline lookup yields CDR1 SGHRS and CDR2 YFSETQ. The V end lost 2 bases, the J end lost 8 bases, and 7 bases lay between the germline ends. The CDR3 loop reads CASSFGAEAFF. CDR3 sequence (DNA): TGCGCCAGCAGCTTTGGGGCAGAAGCTTTCTTT. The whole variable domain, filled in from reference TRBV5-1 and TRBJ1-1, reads KAGVTQTPRYLIKTRGQQVTLSCSPISGHRSVSWYQQTPGQGLQFLFEYFSETQRNKGNFPGRFSGRQFSNSRSEMNVSTLELGDSALYLCASSFGAEAFFGQGTRLTVV.

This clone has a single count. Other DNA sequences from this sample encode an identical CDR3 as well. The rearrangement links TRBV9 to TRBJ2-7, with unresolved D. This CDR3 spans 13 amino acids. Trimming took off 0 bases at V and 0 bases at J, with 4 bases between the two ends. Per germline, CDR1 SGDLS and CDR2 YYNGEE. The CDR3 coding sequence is TGTGCCAGCAGCGTAGTAGACTCCTACGAGCAGTACTTC. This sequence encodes CASSVVDSYEQYF.

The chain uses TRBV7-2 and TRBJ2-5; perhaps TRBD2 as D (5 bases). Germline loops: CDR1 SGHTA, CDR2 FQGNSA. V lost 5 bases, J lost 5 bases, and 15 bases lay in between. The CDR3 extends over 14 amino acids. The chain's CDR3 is CASSQVGVRETQYF. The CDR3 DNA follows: TGTGCCAGCAGCCAAGTCGGGGTCCGGGAGACCCAGTACTTC. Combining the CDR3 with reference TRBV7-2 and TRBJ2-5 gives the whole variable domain GAGVSQSPSNKVTEKGKDVELRCDPISGHTALYWYRQSLGQGLEFLIYFQGNSAPDKSGLPSDRFSAERTGGSVSTLTIQRTQQEDSAVYLCASSQVGVRETQYFGPGTRLLVL.

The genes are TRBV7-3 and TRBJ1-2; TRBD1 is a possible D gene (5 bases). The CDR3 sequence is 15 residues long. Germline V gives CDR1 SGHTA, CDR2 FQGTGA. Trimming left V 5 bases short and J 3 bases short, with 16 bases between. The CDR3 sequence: CASSPLGREDYGYTF. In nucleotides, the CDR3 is TGTGCCAGCAGCCCCCTCGGCAGGGAGGACTATGGCTACACCTTC. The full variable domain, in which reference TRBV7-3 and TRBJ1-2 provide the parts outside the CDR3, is GAGVSQTPSNKVTEKGKYVELRCDPISGHTALYWYRQSLGQGPEFLIYFQGTGAADDSGLPNDRFFAVRPEGSVSTLKIQRTERGDSAVYLCASSPLGREDYGYTFGSGTRLTVV.

The CDR3 reads CATMGGRNEQFF. DNA for the CDR3: TGTGCCACCATGGGGGGGCGAAATGAGCAGTTCTTC. The chain carries TRBV24-1 and TRBJ2-1, with D tentatively TRBD2 (7 bases). From germline, CDR1 is KGHDR and CDR2 SFDVKD. The CDR3 length is 12 residues. V lost 8 bases to trimming and J lost 7 bases, with 11 bases between them.

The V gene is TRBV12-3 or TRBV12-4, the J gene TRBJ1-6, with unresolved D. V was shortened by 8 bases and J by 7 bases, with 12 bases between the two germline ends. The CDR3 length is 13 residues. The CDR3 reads CASLQRMNSPLHF. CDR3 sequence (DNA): TGTGCCAGCTTACAGCGGATGAATTCACCCCTCCACTTT.

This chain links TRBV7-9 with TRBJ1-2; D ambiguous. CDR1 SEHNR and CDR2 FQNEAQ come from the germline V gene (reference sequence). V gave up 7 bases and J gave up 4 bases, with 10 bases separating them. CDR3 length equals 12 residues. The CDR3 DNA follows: TGTGCCAGCACACCGGAGGCCTATGGCTACACCTTC. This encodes CASTPEAYGYTF.

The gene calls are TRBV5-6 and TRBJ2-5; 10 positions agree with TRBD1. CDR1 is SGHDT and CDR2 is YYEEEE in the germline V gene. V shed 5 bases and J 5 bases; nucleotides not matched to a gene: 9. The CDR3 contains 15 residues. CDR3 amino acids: CASRIRQGARETQYF. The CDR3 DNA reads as TGTGCCAGCAGAATCCGACAGGGGGCAAGGGAGACCCAGTACTTC.

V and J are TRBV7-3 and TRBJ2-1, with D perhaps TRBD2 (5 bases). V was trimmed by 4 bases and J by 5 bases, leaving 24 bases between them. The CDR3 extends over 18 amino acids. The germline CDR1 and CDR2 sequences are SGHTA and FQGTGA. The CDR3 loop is CASSSSLLPGFLNNEQFF. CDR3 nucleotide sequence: TGTGCCAGCAGCTCCTCACTTTTACCGGGATTTTTAAACAATGAGCAGTTCTTC.